The source of this TCR beta chain is a study of T cell responses to AZD1222 COVID-19 vaccine. Concerning this clone itself: In the same sample, other DNA sequences code for this CDR3.

Clones were read by immunoSEQ multiplex PCR, and TCRdb kept only the in-frame ones, dropping some. The sample lists 130,000 to 150,000 clones, roughly 88% seen once, with roughly 16% in the top ten. V gave up 7 bases and J gave up 0 bases, with 10 bases separating them. The CDR3 extends over 14 amino acids. The germline V gene has CDR1 SNHLY and CDR2 FYNNEI. The J gene is TRBJ1-5, the V gene TRBV2; no firm D call. The TCR comes from an adult in good health. The sequences come from peripheral blood, collected on day 0 of AZD1222 vaccination. DNA for the CDR3: TGTGCCAGCACCCGACTCAATAGCAATCAGCCCCAGCATTTT. This encodes CASTRLNSNQPQHF.